The following is a T cell receptor beta chain sequence with its context. Its antigen is unidentified. The data were taken from a study of cytomegalovirus exposure and HLA in healthy donors. Study-level points and caveats: The study found most TCR sequences rare, yet found some public TCRs in many donors. The CMV antigen specificity of a few CMV-associated chains was confirmed through in vitro analysis.

The PCR ran on 60 Vbeta and 13 Jbeta primers. Sequencing was performed with immunoSEQ multiplex PCR; in TCRdb, only in-frame clones are kept and a portion is missing. Counted here are around 100,000 clones, nearly 75% occurring once; the ten biggest clones make up 4% to 5.5%. CDR3 size: 18 residues. Germline V CDR1 and CDR2: SGHDN, FVKESK. J was trimmed by 3 bases and V by 4 bases; bases with no gene match: 16. Sequenced material: PBMCs. This receptor was identified in a man younger than 40 in good health and CMV-seropositive. The chain has TRBV14 and TRBJ1-2; 8 nucleotides line up with TRBD1. The CDR3 protein is CASSLPGQGAYSDYGYTF. The DNA of the CDR3 is TGTGCCAGCAGCCTCCCGGGGCAGGGGGCTTACTCGGACTATGGCTACACCTTC.